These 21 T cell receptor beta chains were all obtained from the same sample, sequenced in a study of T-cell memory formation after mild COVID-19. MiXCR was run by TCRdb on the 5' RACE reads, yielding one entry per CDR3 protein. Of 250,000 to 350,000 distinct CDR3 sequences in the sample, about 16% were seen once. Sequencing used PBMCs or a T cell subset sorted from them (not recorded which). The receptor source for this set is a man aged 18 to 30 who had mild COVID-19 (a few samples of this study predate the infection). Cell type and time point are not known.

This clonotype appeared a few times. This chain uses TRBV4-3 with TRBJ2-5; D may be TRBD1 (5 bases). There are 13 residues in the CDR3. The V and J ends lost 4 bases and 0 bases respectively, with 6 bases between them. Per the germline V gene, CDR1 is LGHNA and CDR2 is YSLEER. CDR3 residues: CASSPGNQETQYF. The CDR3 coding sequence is TGCGCCAGCAGCCCAGGGAACCAAGAGACCCAGTACTTC.

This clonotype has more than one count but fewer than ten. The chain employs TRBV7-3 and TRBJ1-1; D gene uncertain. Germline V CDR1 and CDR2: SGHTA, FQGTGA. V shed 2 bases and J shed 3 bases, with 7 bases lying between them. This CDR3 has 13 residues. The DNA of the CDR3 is TGTGCCAGCAGCTTAGCGGGATACACTGAAGCTTTCTTT. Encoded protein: CASSLAGYTEAFF.

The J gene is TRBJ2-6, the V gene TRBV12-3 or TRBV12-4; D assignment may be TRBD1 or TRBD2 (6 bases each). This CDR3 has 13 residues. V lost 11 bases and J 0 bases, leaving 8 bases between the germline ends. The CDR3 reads CAGGRSGANVLTF. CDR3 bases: TGTGCCGGGGGGCGCTCTGGGGCCAACGTCCTGACTTTC.

CDR3: CASSPGGGASDTQYF. CDR3 nucleotide sequence: TGTGCCAGCAGCCCCGGTGGGGGGGCGTCAGATACGCAGTATTTT. The rearrangement joins TRBV7-3 to TRBJ2-3, with D possibly TRBD2 on 7 matching bases. Germline CDR1 reads SGHTA; CDR2 reads FQGTGA. The CDR3 has 15 amino acids. Trimming cost V 5 bases and J 4 bases, with 16 bases left between them.

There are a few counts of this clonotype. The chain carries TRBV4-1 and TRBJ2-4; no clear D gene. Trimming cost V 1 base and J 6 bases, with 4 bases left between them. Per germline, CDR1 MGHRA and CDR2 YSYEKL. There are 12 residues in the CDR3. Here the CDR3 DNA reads TGCGCCAGCAGCCAAGTGGGAAACATTCAGTACTTC. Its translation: CASSQVGNIQYF.

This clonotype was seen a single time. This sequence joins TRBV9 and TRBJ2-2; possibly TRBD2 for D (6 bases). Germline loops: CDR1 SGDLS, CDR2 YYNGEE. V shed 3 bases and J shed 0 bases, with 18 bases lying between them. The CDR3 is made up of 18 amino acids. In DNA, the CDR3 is TGTGCCAGCAGCGCACGGAGGGGATGGACCGCGAACACCGGGGAGCTGTTTTTT. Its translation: CASSARRGWTANTGELFF.

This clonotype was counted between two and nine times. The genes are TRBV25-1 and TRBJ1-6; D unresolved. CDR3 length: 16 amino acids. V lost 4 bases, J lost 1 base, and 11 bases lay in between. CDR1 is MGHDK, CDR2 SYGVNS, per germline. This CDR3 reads CASSGAGMSYNSPLHF. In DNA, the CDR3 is TGTGCCAGCAGTGGTGCGGGAATGTCCTATAATTCACCCCTCCACTTT.

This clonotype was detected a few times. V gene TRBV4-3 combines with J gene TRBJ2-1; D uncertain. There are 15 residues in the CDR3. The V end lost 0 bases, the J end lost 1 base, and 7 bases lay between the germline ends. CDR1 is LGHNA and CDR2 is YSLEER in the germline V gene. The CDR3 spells CASSQDYPSYNEQFF. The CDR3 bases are TGCGCCAGCAGCCAAGACTACCCTTCCTACAATGAGCAGTTCTTC.

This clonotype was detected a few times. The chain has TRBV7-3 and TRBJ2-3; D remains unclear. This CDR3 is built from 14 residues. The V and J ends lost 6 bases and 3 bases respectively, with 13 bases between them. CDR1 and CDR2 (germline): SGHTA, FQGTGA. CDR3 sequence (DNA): TGTGCCAGCAGTATCGGTCCGGTAACAGATACGCAGTATTTT. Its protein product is CASSIGPVTDTQYF.

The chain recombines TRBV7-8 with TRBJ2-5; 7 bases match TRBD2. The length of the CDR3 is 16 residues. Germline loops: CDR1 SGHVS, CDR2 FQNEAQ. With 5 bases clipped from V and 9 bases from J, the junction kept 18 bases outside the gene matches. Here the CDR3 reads CASSRPRGELGVAQYF. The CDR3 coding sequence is TGTGCCAGCAGCCGACCCCGGGGGGAGCTGGGAGTGGCCCAGTACTTC.

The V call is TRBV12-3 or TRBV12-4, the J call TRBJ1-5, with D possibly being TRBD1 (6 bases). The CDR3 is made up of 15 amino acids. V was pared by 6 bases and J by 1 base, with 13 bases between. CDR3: CASSTQGMSNQPQHF. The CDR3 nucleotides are TGTGCCAGCAGCACACAGGGAATGAGCAATCAGCCCCAGCATTTT.

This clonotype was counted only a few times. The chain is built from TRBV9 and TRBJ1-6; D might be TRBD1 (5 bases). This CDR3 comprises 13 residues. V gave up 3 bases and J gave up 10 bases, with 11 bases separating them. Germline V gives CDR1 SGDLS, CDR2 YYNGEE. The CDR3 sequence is CASSEIGVSPLHF. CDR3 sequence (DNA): TGTGCCAGCAGCGAGATAGGGGTCTCACCCCTCCACTTT.

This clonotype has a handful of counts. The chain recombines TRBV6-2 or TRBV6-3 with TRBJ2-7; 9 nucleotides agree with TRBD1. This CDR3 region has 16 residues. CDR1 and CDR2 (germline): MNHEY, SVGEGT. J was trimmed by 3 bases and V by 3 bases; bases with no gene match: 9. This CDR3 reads CASSYSMWTGDYEQYV. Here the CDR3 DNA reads TGTGCCAGCAGTTATTCCATGTGGACAGGGGACTACGAGCAGTACGTC.

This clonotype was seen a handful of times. This CDR3 is CASSPLDRGGSPLHF. CDR3 DNA sequence: TGTGCCAGCAGTCCTCTGGACAGGGGAGGATCACCCCTCCACTTT. The chain has TRBV6-2 or TRBV6-3 and TRBJ1-6, with 9 bases identical to TRBD1. Germline-derived CDR1 and CDR2 are MNHEY and SVGEGT. The V and J ends lost 5 bases and 10 bases, in that order; junction bases with no gene match: 9. This CDR3 is 15 amino acids long.

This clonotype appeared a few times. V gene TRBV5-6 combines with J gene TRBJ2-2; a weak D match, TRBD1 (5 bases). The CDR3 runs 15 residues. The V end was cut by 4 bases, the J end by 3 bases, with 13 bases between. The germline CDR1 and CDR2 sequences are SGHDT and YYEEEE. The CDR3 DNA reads TGTGCCAGCAGCCAAGTGGGCAGGGACACCGGGGAGCTGTTTTTT. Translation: CASSQVGRDTGELFF.

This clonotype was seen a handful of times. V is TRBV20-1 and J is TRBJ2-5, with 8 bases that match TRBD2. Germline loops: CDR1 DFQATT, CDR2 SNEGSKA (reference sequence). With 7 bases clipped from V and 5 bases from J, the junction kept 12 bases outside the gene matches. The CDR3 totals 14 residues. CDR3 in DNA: TGCAGTGGGCAGGCGGGGGGCCCGGGGGAGACCCAGTACTTC. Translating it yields CSGQAGGPGETQYF.

The CDR3 DNA is TGCAGCGTTGATGGAGGAAGCACAGATACGCAGTATTTT. Translation gives CSVDGGSTDTQYF. The chain recombines TRBV29-1 with TRBJ2-3; D perhaps matches TRBD2 (5 bases). Germline loops: CDR1 SQVTM, CDR2 ANQGSEA. The CDR3 is made up of 13 amino acids. V lost 3 bases to trimming and J lost 0 bases, with 7 bases between them.

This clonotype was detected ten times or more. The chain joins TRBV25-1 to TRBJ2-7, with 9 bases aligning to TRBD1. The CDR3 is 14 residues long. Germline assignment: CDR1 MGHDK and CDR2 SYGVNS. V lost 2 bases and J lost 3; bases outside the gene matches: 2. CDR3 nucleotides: TGTGCCAGCAGTGAAGGGGGACAGGGCTACGAGCAGTACTTC. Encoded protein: CASSEGGQGYEQYF.

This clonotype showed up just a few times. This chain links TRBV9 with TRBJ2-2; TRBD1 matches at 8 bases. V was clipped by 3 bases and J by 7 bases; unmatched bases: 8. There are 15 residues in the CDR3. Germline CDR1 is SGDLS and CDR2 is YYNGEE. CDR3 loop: CASSAQSGTGGELFF. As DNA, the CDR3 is TGTGCCAGCAGCGCCCAATCCGGGACAGGCGGGGAGCTGTTTTTT.

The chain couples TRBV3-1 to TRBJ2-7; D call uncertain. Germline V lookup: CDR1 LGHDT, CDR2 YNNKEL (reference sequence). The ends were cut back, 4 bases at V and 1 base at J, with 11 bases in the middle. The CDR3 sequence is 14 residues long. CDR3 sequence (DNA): TGTGCCAGCAGCCCCGGGTACGGGTCCTACGAGCAGTACGTC. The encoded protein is CASSPGYGSYEQYV.

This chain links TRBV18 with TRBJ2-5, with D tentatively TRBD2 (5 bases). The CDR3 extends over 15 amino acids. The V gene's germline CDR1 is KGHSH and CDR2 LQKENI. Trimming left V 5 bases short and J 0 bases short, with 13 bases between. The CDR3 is CASSNTRGNQETQYF. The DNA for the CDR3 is TGTGCCAGCTCAAATACCCGGGGAAACCAAGAGACCCAGTACTTC.